These T cell receptor beta chains were read from a single sample in a study of T cell responses to AZD1222 COVID-19 vaccine. Method: immunoSEQ multiplex PCR; TCRdb's copy keeps in-frame clones and lacks some. This sample has roughly 100,000 clones, with about 86% found just once. The specimen comprised peripheral blood, sampled on day 0 of AZD1222 vaccination. The source is an adult in good health. The CDR3 runs from the conserved cysteine through the conserved F or W. Each record gives: J gene, D gene, V gene, clone size, CDR3 DNA, CDR3 protein. A D gene is named only where the DNA matches it firmly. Clone size, where shown, is once, few, many, or a class for clones that have expanded.

>TRBJ1-2|.|TRBV3-1/TRBV3-2|.
TGTGCCAGCAGCCACATAGGTGGGGTTCTTGGCTACACCTTC
CASSHIGGVLGYTF
>TRBJ1-1|.|TRBV7-9|.
TGTGCCAGCAGCTCACGCCAGGGTGACACTGAAGCTTTCTTT
CASSSRQGDTEAFF
>TRBJ2-4|.|TRBV4-3|.
TGCGCCAGCAGCCAAGCGAGTACCCCTAGAAACATTCAGTACTTC
CASSQASTPRNIQYF
>TRBJ1-6|TRBD1|TRBV28|.
TGTGCCAGCAGTCCCGGGACAGGGCGAAATTCACCCCTCCACTTT
CASSPGTGRNSPLHF
>TRBJ1-1|.|TRBV7-3|.
TGTGCCAGCAGCTTAGATGGGGGAACTGAAGCTTTCTTT
CASSLDGGTEAFF
>TRBJ1-5|.|TRBV18|.
TGTGCCAGCTCACCACCCCCCAGGAGGGGGATTTATAGCAATCAGCCCCAGCATTTT
CASSPPPRRGIYSNQPQHF
>TRBJ2-7|.|TRBV10-3|.
TGTGCCATCAGTGAAGGGAGTCAGGCCCGGAGTCCCTACGAGCAGTACTTC
CAISEGSQARSPYEQYF
>TRBJ1-1|.|TRBV7-9|.
TGTGCCAGCAGCTCAACGGGGAAGAACACTGAAGCTTTCTTT
CASSSTGKNTEAFF
>TRBJ1-3|.|TRBV7-2|.
TGTGCCAGCAGCTTAGGACACTCGCAAGGAAACACCATATATTTT
CASSLGHSQGNTIYF
>TRBJ2-1|TRBD2|TRBV15|.
TGTGCCACAGTGAACCAGTCCCCCAACAGCGGGAGTTGGAACAATGAGCAGTTCTTC
CATVNQSPNSGSWNNEQFF
>TRBJ1-2|.|TRBV18|few
TGTGCCAGCTCACCACTGGTCGAGGGCGAAGGCTACACCTTC
CASSPLVEGEGYTF
>TRBJ2-3|.|TRBV4-3|.
TGCGCCAGCAGCCAAGCCCCAACGAGGGGAAGCACCACAGATACGCAGTATTTT
CASSQAPTRGSTTDTQYF
>TRBJ2-6|TRBD1|TRBV7-2|once
TGTGCCAGCAGCGGACAGGAAATCCTCTCTGGGGCCAACGTCCTGACTTTC
CASSGQEILSGANVLTF
>TRBJ2-3|.|TRBV9|.
TGTGCCAGCAGCGGCCTGATCACAGATACGCAGTATTTT
CASSGLITDTQYF
>TRBJ2-2|.|TRBV30|.
TGTGCCTGGAGTGTGTCCCCCGACGGTACCGGGGAGCTGTTTTTT
CAWSVSPDGTGELFF
>TRBJ2-7|.|TRBV11-2|.
TGTGCCAGCAGCTTAGATCTAACCGACGAGCAGTACTTC
CASSLDLTDEQYF
>TRBJ1-2|.|TRBV7-2|.
TGTGCCAGCAGCGAGACGGGGGACCATGGCTACACCTTC
CASSETGDHGYTF
>TRBJ1-2|.|TRBV19|once
TGTGCCAGTAGTAGGGCCGCTGGTGGCGGTGGCTACACCTTC
CASSRAAGGGGYTF
>TRBJ2-7|.|TRBV6-5|.
TGTGCCAGCAGGACGATGGGGGAGCAGTACTTC
CASRTMGEQYF
>TRBJ1-1|TRBD1|TRBV30|.
TGTGCCTGGAGTGGTACAGGGGATGCTTTCTTT
CAWSGTGDAFF
>TRBJ2-5|.|TRBV5-4|once
TGTGCCAGCAGCTGGGGCAGCGCCGGGGGAGAGACCCAGTACTTC
CASSWGSAGGETQYF
>TRBJ1-1|.|TRBV5-4|.
TGTGCCAGCAGTCAATTCCAGGGGTTTGAAGCTTTCTTT
CASSQFQGFEAFF
>TRBJ2-1|TRBD2|TRBV6-5|.
TGTGCCAGCAGTTACAGCGGGAGGACCTACAATGAGCAGTTCTTC
CASSYSGRTYNEQFF
>TRBJ2-5|.|TRBV5-6|.
TGTGCCAGCACCAAACATGGACAAGAGACCCAGTACTTC
CASTKHGQETQYF
>TRBJ1-5|.|TRBV7-6|few
TGTGCCAGCAGCTTATCGGCAGGGAACAATCAGCCCCAGCATTTT
CASSLSAGNNQPQHF
>TRBJ2-7|.|TRBV11-2|.
TGTGCCAGCAGCTTAGGCGACAGCCCCTACGAGCAGTACTTC
CASSLGDSPYEQYF
>TRBJ2-2|TRBD2|TRBV13|.
TGTGCCAGCAGCTCGGGACTAGCGGCCATACGAGACACCGGGGAGCTGTTTTTT
CASSSGLAAIRDTGELFF
>TRBJ1-2|.|TRBV7-9|.
TGTGCCAGCAGCATTCAAGGGCGCCAAGGGAACTCTGGCTACACCTTC
CASSIQGRQGNSGYTF
>TRBJ2-3|.|TRBV27|.
TGTGCCAGCACCCTGGGCCGAGCTAGCACAGATACGCAGTATTTT
CASTLGRASTDTQYF
>TRBJ2-1|TRBD2|TRBV6-5|.
TGTGCCACACTCCCCGGGGGGGCTTTTCGTAGTGAGCAGTTCTTC
CATLPGGAFRSEQFF
>TRBJ2-3|.|TRBV29-1|.
TGCAGCGGCTGGCGTCAGGGGCTTTCCACAGATACGCAGTATTTT
CSGWRQGLSTDTQYF
>TRBJ2-5|TRBD1|TRBV27|.
TGTGCCAGCAGTTTATTCTACGGGACAGGGCGGGAGACCCAGTACTTC
CASSLFYGTGRETQYF
>TRBJ1-4|TRBD1|TRBV5-6|once
TGTGCCAGCAGCTTGGCACGAGACAGGGATGAAAAACTGTTTTTT
CASSLARDRDEKLFF
>TRBJ2-2|TRBD2|TRBV11-2|.
TGTGCCAGCAGCTTAATAGCGGGATCAAACACCGGGGAGCTGTTTTTT
CASSLIAGSNTGELFF
>TRBJ2-1|.|TRBV4-1|.
TGCGCCAGCAGCCAAGATAGTAGCGGCTCCTACAATGAGCAGTTCTTC
CASSQDSSGSYNEQFF
>TRBJ1-2|.|TRBV19|few
TGTGCCAGTAGTATCCCTACCCTGGGAGGCTACACCTTC
CASSIPTLGGYTF
>TRBJ2-3|TRBD2|TRBV30|.
TGTGCCTGGAGGGGTTTGGCTAGCGGACGACGAGATACGCAGTATTTT
CAWRGLASGRRDTQYF
>TRBJ2-5|.|TRBV5-1|.
TGCGCCAGCAGCTCCCTTGACCTGGCGGAGACCCAGTACTTC
CASSSLDLAETQYF
>TRBJ2-6|.|TRBV5-1|few
TGCGCCAGCAGCTCGGGGGACTCGACTGGGGCCAACGTCCTGACTTTC
CASSSGDSTGANVLTF
>TRBJ2-5|.|TRBV7-9|.
TGTGCCAGCAGCTTAGGTTACACGGGGACCCAGTACTTC
CASSLGYTGTQYF
>TRBJ2-3|.|TRBV7-2|.
TGTGCCAGCAGCGGGGCAGGGAGGACAGATACGCAGTATTTT
CASSGAGRTDTQYF
>TRBJ2-7|TRBD1|TRBV30|.
TGTGCCTGGAGTGATACAGGGGTCGAGCAGTACTTC
CAWSDTGVEQYF
>TRBJ1-2|.|TRBV28|.
TGTGCCAGCAGTTTATATTTCGGCACCCCGGACTATGGCTACACCTTC
CASSLYFGTPDYGYTF
>TRBJ1-2|.|TRBV18|.
TGTGCCAGCTCTCCCCCTCAGGCGGGGCAGGGCTACACCTTC
CASSPPQAGQGYTF
>TRBJ1-2|.|TRBV9|.
TGTGCCAGCAGCGTAGTGGGGGCAAGAGGAGGCTACACCTTC
CASSVVGARGGYTF
>TRBJ1-3|.|TRBV10-3|few
TGTGCCATCAGTGAGTCGGGAATTCGTACTGGAAACACCATATATTTT
CAISESGIRTGNTIYF
>TRBJ2-1|.|TRBV5-4|.
TGTGCCAGCAGCTCCCGACTGAACTACAATGAGCAGTTCTTC
CASSSRLNYNEQFF
>TRBJ2-2|.|TRBV19|.
TGTGCCAGTAGTATTCCGTCGGTGAACACCGGGGAGCTGTTTTTT
CASSIPSVNTGELFF
>TRBJ2-3|.|TRBV5-1|.
TGCGCCAGCGGGAGACGGAGCACAGATACGCAGTATTTT
CASGRRSTDTQYF
>TRBJ1-6|.|TRBV7-2|.
TGTGCCAGCAGATCCACAGGGATGGGTAATTCACCCCTCCACTTT
CASRSTGMGNSPLHF
>TRBJ1-3|.|TRBV2|.
TGTGCCAGTGATCGCTCTGGAAACACCATATATTTT
CASDRSGNTIYF
>TRBJ1-1|TRBD1|TRBV7-2|.
TGTGCCAGCAGCCCAGGGGGGAACCCTGAAGCTTTCTTT
CASSPGGNPEAFF
>TRBJ2-1|.|TRBV3-1/TRBV3-2|.
TGTGCCAGCAGCCAAGCGGGCACGGGGTTCTTC
CASSQAGTGFF
>TRBJ1-1|TRBD1|TRBV5-4|once
TGTGCCAGCAGCCGAGGACCCAGGGGGCTGGGGACTGAAGCTTTCTTT
CASSRGPRGLGTEAFF
>TRBJ1-5|.|TRBV28|few
TGTGCCAGCAGTTCCCCAGCGGGGGGGGGCGGTCAGCCCCAGCATTTT
CASSSPAGGGGQPQHF
>TRBJ2-5|.|TRBV6-5|.
TGTGCCAGCAGTTACCGCAGGGGAGAGACCCAGTACTTC
CASSYRRGETQYF
>TRBJ1-2|.|TRBV12-3/TRBV12-4|.
TGTGCCAGCAGTTCAGTGGGGGGCTACACCTTC
CASSSVGGYTF